The rows below give T cell receptor beta chains drawn from one sample of a study of T cells after yellow fever vaccination. One entry per CDR3 protein results from TCRdb running MiXCR on the 5' RACE reads. The sample holds approximately 74,000 distinct CDR3 sequences, roughly 6.9% seen once. Sequences were derived from CD8+ T cells sorted from PBMCs, sampled less than 6 days after the first yellow fever vaccination. The receptor source for this set is a man aged 18-30 years who received the YFV17D yellow fever vaccine. Both conserved end residues are part of each CDR3. Each record gives: V gene, CDR3 protein.

>TRBV4-3
CASSHRTGGTRYGYTF
>TRBV27
CASSLSKNSPLHF
>TRBV9
CASSVWGTGGTGELFF
>TRBV7-2
CASRAAGGRYNEQFF
>TRBV15
CATSRDITGSYNEQFF
>TRBV7-9
CASSLAQGPRETQYF
>TRBV30
CAWSGGGIQPQHF
>TRBV20-1
CSARDRVSGANVLTF
>TRBV19
CASRSGEPYEQYF
>TRBV5-6
CASSRADSFFYGYTF
>TRBV4-1
CASSQHGTGEFGSYEQYF
>TRBV29-1
CSVKGLAGEETQYF
>TRBV2
CASDRELGAPSNYGYTF
>TRBV18
CASSPQGISRAKNIQYF
>TRBV20-1
CSARDLGRGDSPLHF
>TRBV11-1
CASSPRDRGSPSYNEQFF